The present T cell receptor (beta chain) was sequenced within a study of blood T cell repertoires in COVID-19. Turning to the study itself: Some COVID-19 samples were acute and others convalescent; all came from the United States, Italy and Spain. Sources were T cells, B-cell-depleted T cells, or PBMCs; the material itself was cDNA or gDNA.

With 3 bases removed from V and 3 bases from J, the gap between germline ends came to 12 bases. CDR1 is GTSNPN, CDR2 SVGIG, per germline (reference sequence). The CDR3 length is 13 residues. Data came from immunoSEQ multiplex PCR; TCRdb stores just in-frame clones and leaves some out. The sample holds approximately 35,000 clones, more than 75% seen once. This clone came up once. The genes are TRBV30 and TRBJ2-7; D is unclear. Sequencing was performed on peripheral blood. The origin of this receptor is a man older than 75 with acute or convalescent COVID-19. CDR3 residues: CAWRLHSSYEQYF. For the CDR3, the DNA is TGTGCCTGGAGGTTACATAGCAGCTACGAGCAGTACTTC.